Following are 15 T cell receptor beta chains from one sample sequenced in a study of blood T cell repertoires in COVID-19 (dated by TCRdb to the early 2020s). The library came from the immunoSEQ multiplex PCR assay. This is the immuneACCESS table as TCRdb keeps it, with only in-frame sequences that have V and J called. A part of the clones is gone; compared with another copy, unresolved V genes explain less than half, and the rest is unexplained. This sample lists about 66,000 clones; about 86% were detected once. The top ten clonotypes cover 6.9% of the sample. Sequencing was done on a sample of peripheral blood. These receptors were collected from a man between 45 and 60 years old with active COVID-19.

The chain carries TRBV27 and TRBJ2-2, with TRBD2 as a possible D gene (6 bases). CDR3 length: 15 amino acids. Trimming pared 10 bases from V and 7 bases from J, leaving 22 bases between. The germline V gene has CDR1 MNHEY and CDR2 SMNVEV (reference sequence). CDR3 sequence reads: CATNGGSRGSGELFF. The CDR3 DNA reads as TGTGCCACCAATGGGGGGTCTCGGGGGAGCGGGGAGCTGTTTTTT.

The CDR3 protein is CASSKFGGPSSYEQYV. CDR3 sequence (DNA): TGTGCCAGCAGCAAATTTGGCGGGCCGAGCTCCTACGAGCAGTACGTC. The chain links TRBV21-1 to TRBJ2-7; whether TRBD2, the table's D call, matches the DNA was not checked. TRBV21-1 is assigned pseudogene status. CDR3 length: 16 residues.

This chain uses TRBV7-9 with TRBJ2-1; 8 bases agree with TRBD1. Germline V gives CDR1 SEHNR, CDR2 FQNEAQ (reference sequence). This CDR3 has 13 amino acids. Losses at the gene ends were 5 bases for V and 10 bases for J; bases not matched to a gene: 7. The CDR3 coding sequence is TGTGCCAGCAGCGGCGGGACAGGCCTAGAGCAGTTCTTC. Residues: CASSGGTGLEQFF.

This chain links TRBV6-5 with TRBJ1-5; D gene unclear. The CDR3 covers 16 residues. Between the trimmed V and J ends, which lost 0 bases and 4 bases, there was a span of 13 bases. The germline V gene encodes CDR1 MNHEY and CDR2 SVGAGI. As DNA, the CDR3 is TGTGCCAGCAGTTACTCACGGGGAAATGGTAATCAGCCCCAGCATTTT. Translation: CASSYSRGNGNQPQHF.

In its sample, this clone is medium-sized. The gene calls are TRBV19 and TRBJ1-4; no clear D. The CDR3 contains 11 residues. V lost 7 bases to trimming and J lost 11 bases, with 11 bases between them. From germline, CDR1 is LNHDA and CDR2 SQIVND (reference sequence). The CDR3 DNA is TGTGCCAGTATAGGCGGGAAGAAACTGTTTTTT. Protein sequence: CASIGGKKLFF.

V gene TRBV5-1 combines with J gene TRBJ1-1; possibly TRBD1 for D (5 bases). V was shortened by 4 bases and J by 2 bases, with 12 bases between the two germline ends. In germline, CDR1 is SGHRS, CDR2 YFSETQ. The CDR3 spans 14 residues. The CDR3 reads CASSLQAINTEAFF. CDR3 nucleotide sequence: TGCGCCAGCAGCCTACAGGCGATAAACACTGAAGCTTTCTTT.

The chain is built from TRBV19 and TRBJ2-3; 13 bases align to TRBD2. Germline V gives CDR1 LNHDA, CDR2 SQIVND (reference sequence). With 6 bases clipped from V and 7 bases from J, the junction kept 10 bases outside the gene matches. The CDR3 consists of 16 residues. CDR3 region: CASRGTSGTGRNTQYF. The CDR3 DNA reads TGTGCCAGTAGGGGGACTAGCGGGACCGGGAGGAATACGCAGTATTTT.

The genes are TRBV12-2 and TRBJ2-7; TRBD2 is the table's D call, not checked against the DNA. TRBV12-2 is described as a pseudogene. This CDR3 is 14 amino acids long. CDR3 coding DNA: TGTGCAAGTCGCTTAGTGTCCGGAGACTACGAGCAGTACGTC. It encodes CASRLVSGDYEQYV.

The chain recombines TRBV11-3 with TRBJ1-5; D is unresolved. Germline V lookup: CDR1 SGHNT, CDR2 YENEEA. This CDR3 contains 13 residues. Trimming took 3 bases from V and 4 from J, leaving 7 bases between them. CDR3 in DNA: TGTGCCAGCAGCTTGACGGGGAATCAGCCCCAGCATTTT. Its translation is CASSLTGNQPQHF.

This clone occurred a few times. This rearrangement joins TRBV7-9 to TRBJ1-1, with a possible D match to TRBD1 (6 bases). The CDR3 runs 14 residues. Germline V CDR1 and CDR2: SEHNR, FQNEAQ (reference sequence). Trimming left V 0 bases short and J 4 bases short, with 9 bases between. The CDR3 DNA is TGTGCCAGCAGCTTAGCGCAGGGGAGCACTGAAGCTTTCTTT. Its protein is CASSLAQGSTEAFF.

This clone was seen only once. V gene TRBV6-5 combines with J gene TRBJ1-2; 9 nucleotides line up with TRBD1. V was pared by 7 bases and J by 1 base, with 7 bases of the junction left unmatched. Germline CDR1 reads MNHEY; CDR2 reads SVGAGI. This CDR3 has 15 residues. CDR3 sequence: CASNPDRGYNYGYTF. The CDR3 DNA follows: TGTGCCAGCAACCCGGACAGGGGCTATAACTATGGCTACACCTTC.

This rearrangement joins TRBV27 to TRBJ2-1; D might be TRBD2 (6 bases). CDR3 length equals 14 residues. The germline CDR1 and CDR2 sequences are MNHEY and SMNVEV (reference sequence). V was shortened by 8 bases and J by 2 bases, with 13 bases between the two germline ends. CDR3 sequence (DNA): TGTGCCAGCGGGGACGGGGGAGCCTACAATGAGCAGTTCTTC. It yields the protein CASGDGGAYNEQFF.

The CDR3 loop reads CASSQDAGHYNEQFF. The CDR3 DNA is TGCGCCAGCAGCCAAGATGCCGGACACTACAATGAGCAGTTCTTC. This rearrangement joins TRBV4-1 to TRBJ2-1, with D possibly TRBD1 on 5 matching bases. CDR3 size: 15 residues. Germline values: CDR1 MGHRA, CDR2 YSYEKL. Between the trimmed V and J ends, which lost 0 bases and 3 bases, there was a span of 9 bases.

The chain links TRBV10-3 to TRBJ1-5, with unresolved D. The V gene lost 6 bases and the J gene lost 1 base, with 13 bases spanning the gap. CDR3 length equals 15 residues. Germline lookup yields CDR1 ENHRY and CDR2 SYGVKD. For the CDR3, the DNA is TGTGCCATCAGCCGGGAACCCGGGAGCAATCAGCCCCAGCATTTT. Amino acid sequence: CAISREPGSNQPQHF.

This chain connects TRBV9 to TRBJ1-6; tentatively, D is TRBD1 (5 bases). Germline CDR1 and CDR2: SGDLS and YYNGEE. This CDR3 contains 14 residues. Trimming removed 0 bases from V and 5 bases from J, with 6 bases in between. The CDR3 is CASSVAGDNSPLHF. CDR3 sequence (DNA): TGTGCCAGCAGCGTAGCGGGGGATAATTCACCCCTCCACTTT.